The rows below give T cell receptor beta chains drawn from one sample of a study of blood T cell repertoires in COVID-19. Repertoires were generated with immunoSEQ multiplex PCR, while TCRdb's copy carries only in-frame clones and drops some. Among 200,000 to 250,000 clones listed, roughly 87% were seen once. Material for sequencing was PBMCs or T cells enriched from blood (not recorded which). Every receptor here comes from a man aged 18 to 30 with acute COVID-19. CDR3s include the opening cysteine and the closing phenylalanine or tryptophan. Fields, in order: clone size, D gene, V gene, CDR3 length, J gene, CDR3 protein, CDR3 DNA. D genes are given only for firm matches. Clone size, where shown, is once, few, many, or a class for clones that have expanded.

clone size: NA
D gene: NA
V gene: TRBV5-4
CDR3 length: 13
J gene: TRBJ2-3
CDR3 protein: CASSWPPSDTQYF
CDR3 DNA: TGTGCCAGCAGCTGGCCCCCGTCAGATACGCAGTATTTT

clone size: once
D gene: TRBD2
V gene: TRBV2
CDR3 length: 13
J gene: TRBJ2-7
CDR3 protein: CASRASGLYEQYF
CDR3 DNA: TGTGCCAGCAGAGCTAGCGGGCTGTACGAGCAGTACTTC

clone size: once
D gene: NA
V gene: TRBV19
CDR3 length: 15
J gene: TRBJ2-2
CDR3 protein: CASTGDSANTGELFF
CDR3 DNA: TGTGCCAGCACAGGGGACTCCGCGAACACCGGGGAGCTGTTTTTT

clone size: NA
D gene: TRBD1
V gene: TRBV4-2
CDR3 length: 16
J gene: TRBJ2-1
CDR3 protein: CASSQDLGTGANEQFF
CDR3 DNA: TGTGCCAGCAGCCAAGATCTGGGGACAGGGGCCAATGAGCAGTTCTTC

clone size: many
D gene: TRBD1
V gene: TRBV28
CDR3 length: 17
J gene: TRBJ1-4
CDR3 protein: CASSSTDRGQWSEKLFF
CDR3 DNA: TGTGCCAGCAGTTCTACGGACAGGGGGCAATGGAGTGAAAAACTGTTTTTT

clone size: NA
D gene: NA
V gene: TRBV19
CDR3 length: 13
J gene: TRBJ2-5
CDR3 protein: CASSINGVKTQYF
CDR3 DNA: TGTGCCAGTAGTATAAACGGGGTAAAGACCCAGTACTTC

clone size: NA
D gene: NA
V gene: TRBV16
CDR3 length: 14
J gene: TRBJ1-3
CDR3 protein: CASSQHGAGNTIYF
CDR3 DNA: TGTGCCAGCAGCCAACACGGGGCTGGAAACACCATATATTTT

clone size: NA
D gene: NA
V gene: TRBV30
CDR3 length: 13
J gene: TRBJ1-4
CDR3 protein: CAWSGQANEKLFF
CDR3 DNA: TGTGCCTGGAGTGGTCAGGCTAATGAAAAACTGTTTTTT

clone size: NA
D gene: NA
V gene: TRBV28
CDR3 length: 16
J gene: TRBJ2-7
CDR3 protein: CASSLGTRVPYYEQYF
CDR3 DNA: TGTGCCAGCAGTTTAGGGACACGGGTCCCTTACTACGAGCAGTACTTC

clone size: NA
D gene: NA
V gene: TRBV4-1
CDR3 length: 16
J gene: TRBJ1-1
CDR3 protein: CASSPGTYGKNTEAFF
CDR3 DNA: TGCGCCAGCAGCCCCGGGACTTATGGCAAAAACACTGAAGCTTTCTTT

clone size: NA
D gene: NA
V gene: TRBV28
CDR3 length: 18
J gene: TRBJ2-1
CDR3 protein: CASSSPRQHLNMYNEQFF
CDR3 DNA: TGTGCCAGCAGTTCCCCCCGACAGCACTTAAACATGTACAATGAGCAGTTCTTC

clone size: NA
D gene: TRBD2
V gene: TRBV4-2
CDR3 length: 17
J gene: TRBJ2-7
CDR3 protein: CASSQAPSASGAYEQYF
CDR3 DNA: TGTGCCAGCAGCCAAGCCCCCTCGGCTAGCGGGGCCTACGAGCAGTACTTC

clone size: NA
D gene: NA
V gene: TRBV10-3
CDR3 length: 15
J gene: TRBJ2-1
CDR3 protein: CAISERGTNYNEQFF
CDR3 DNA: TGTGCCATCAGTGAGAGGGGGACTAATTACAATGAGCAGTTCTTC

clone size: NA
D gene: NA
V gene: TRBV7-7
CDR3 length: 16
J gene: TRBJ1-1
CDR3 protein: CASSLAKTGKNTEAFF
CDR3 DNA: TGTGCTAGCAGCTTAGCAAAAACAGGGAAGAACACTGAAGCTTTCTTT

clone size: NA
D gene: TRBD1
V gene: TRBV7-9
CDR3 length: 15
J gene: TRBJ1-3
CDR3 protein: CASSLGTGAGNTIYF
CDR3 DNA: TGTGCCAGCAGCCTAGGGACAGGGGCTGGAAACACCATATATTTT

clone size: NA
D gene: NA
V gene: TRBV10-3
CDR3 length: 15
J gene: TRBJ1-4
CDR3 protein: CAISDGERLGEKLFF
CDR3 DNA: TGTGCCATCAGTGACGGTGAGAGGCTCGGTGAAAAACTGTTTTTT

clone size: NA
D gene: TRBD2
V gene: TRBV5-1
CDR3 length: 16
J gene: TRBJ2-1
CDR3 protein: CASSLLAGGSYNEQFF
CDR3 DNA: TGCGCCAGCAGCTTGCTAGCGGGAGGGAGCTACAATGAGCAGTTCTTC

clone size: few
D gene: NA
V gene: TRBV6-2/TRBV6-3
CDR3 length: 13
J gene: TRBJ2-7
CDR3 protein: CASSPPESYEQYF
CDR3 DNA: TGTGCCAGCAGTCCCCCAGAATCCTACGAGCAGTACTTC

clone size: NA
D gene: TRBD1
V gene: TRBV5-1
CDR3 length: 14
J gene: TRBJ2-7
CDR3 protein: CASSLGTGNYEQYF
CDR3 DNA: TGCGCCAGCAGCTTAGGGACAGGGAACTACGAGCAGTACTTC

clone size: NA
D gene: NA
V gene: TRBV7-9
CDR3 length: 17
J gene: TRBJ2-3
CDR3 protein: CASSGPWTVHSSDTQYF
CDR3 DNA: TGTGCCAGCAGCGGTCCTTGGACAGTCCATTCATCAGATACGCAGTATTTT

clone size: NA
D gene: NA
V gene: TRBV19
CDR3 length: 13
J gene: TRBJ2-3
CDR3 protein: CASSMRASDTQYF
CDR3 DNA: TGTGCCAGTAGTATGAGGGCCTCAGATACGCAGTATTTT

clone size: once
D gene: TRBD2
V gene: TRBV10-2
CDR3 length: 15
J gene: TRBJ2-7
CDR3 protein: CASSESLAGEGEQYF
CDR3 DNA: TGCGCCAGCAGTGAGTCACTAGCGGGAGAGGGGGAGCAGTACTTC

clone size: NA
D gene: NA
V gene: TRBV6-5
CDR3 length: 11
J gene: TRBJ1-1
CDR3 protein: CASSLEEGAFF
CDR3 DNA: TGTGCCAGCAGCTTAGAGGAGGGAGCTTTCTTT

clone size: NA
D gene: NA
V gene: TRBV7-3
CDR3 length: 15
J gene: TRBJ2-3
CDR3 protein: CASSLTSAATDTQYF
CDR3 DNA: TGTGCCAGCAGCTTAACTAGCGCGGCCACAGATACGCAGTATTTT

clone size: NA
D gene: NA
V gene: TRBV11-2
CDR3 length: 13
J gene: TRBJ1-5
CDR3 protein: CASSLRLNQPQHF
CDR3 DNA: TGTGCCAGCAGCCTACGCCTGAATCAGCCCCAGCATTTT

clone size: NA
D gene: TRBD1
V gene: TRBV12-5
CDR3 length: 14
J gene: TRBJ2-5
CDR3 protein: CASSGTEGQETQYF
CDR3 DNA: TGTGCTAGCTCCGGGACAGAAGGGCAAGAGACCCAGTACTTC

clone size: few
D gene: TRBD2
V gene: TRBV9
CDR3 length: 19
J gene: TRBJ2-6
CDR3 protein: CASSPAPRSGSSGANVLTF
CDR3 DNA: TGTGCCAGCTCCCCGGCGCCCCGTAGCGGGAGTTCGGGGGCCAACGTCCTGACTTTC

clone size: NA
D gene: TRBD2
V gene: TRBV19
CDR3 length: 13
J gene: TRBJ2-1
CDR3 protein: CASSSGSSYEQFF
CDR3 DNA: TGTGCCAGTAGTAGCGGGAGTTCGTATGAGCAGTTCTTC

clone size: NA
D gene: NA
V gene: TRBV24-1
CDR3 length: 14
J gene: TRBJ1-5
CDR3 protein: CATSELNSNQPQHF
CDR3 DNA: TGTGCCACCAGTGAACTAAATAGCAATCAGCCCCAGCATTTT

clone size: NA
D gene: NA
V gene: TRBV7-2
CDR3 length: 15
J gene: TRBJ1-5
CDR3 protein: CASSAYRVSNQPQHF
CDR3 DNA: TGTGCCAGCAGCGCCTACAGGGTTAGCAATCAGCCCCAGCATTTT

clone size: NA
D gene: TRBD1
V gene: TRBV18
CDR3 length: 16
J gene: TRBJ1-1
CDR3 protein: CASSPTPGGESTEAFF
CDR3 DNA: TGTGCCAGCTCACCCACACCAGGGGGTGAAAGCACTGAAGCTTTCTTT

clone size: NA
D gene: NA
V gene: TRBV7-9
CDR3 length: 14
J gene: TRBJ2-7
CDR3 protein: CASSSKGHRYEQYF
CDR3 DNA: TGTGCCAGCAGCTCCAAGGGACATCGCTACGAGCAGTACTTC

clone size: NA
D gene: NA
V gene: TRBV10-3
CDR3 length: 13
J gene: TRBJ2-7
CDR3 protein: CAISDLGADEQYF
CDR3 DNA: TGTGCCATCAGTGATTTAGGCGCGGACGAGCAGTACTTC

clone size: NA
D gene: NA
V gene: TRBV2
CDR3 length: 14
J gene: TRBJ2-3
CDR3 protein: CASGGFPSTDTQYF
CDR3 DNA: TGTGCCAGCGGCGGGTTCCCTAGCACAGATACGCAGTATTTT

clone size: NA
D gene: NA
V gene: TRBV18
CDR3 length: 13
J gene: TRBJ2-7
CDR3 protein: CASSPLAAYEQYF
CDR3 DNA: TGTGCCAGCTCACCACTAGCGGCCTACGAGCAGTACTTC

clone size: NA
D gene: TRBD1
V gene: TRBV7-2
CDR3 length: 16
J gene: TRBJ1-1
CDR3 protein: CASSSGGKRFDTEAFF
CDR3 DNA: TGTGCCAGCAGCTCAGGGGGAAAACGGTTTGACACTGAAGCTTTCTTT

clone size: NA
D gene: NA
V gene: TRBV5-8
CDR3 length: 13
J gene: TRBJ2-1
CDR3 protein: CASNPRVLNEQFF
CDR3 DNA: TGTGCCAGCAATCCCCGAGTGCTCAATGAGCAGTTCTTC

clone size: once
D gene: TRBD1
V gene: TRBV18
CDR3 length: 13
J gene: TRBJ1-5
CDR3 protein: CASSRGDDQPQHF
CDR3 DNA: TGTGCCAGCTCCAGGGGGGACGATCAGCCCCAGCATTTT

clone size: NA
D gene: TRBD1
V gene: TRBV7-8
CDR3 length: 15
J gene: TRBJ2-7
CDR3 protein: CASSITGGENYEQYF
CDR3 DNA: TGTGCCAGCAGCATAACAGGGGGTGAGAACTACGAGCAGTACTTC

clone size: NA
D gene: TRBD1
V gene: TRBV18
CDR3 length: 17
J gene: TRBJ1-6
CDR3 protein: CASSPVDLAGGISPLHF
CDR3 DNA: TGTGCCAGCTCACCAGTGGATCTAGCAGGGGGTATCTCACCCCTCCACTTT

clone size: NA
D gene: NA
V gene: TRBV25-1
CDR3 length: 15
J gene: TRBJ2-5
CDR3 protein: CASSSLSGTEETQYF
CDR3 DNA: TGTGCCAGCAGTTCTCTGTCCGGGACTGAAGAGACCCAGTACTTC

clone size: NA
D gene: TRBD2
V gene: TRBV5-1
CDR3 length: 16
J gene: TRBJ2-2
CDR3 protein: CASSFEIAGVAGELFF
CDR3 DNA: TGCGCCAGCAGCTTTGAAATAGCGGGAGTCGCCGGGGAGCTGTTTTTT

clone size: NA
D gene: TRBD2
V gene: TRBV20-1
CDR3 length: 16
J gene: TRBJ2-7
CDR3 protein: CSASGDGLAGTYEQYF
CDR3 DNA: TGCAGTGCTAGTGGGGACGGCCTAGCGGGAACCTACGAGCAGTACTTC

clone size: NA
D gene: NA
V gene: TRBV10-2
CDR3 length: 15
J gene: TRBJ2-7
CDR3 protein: CASSEEAVWTYEQYF
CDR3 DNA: TGCGCCAGCAGTGAGGAGGCAGTCTGGACCTACGAGCAGTACTTC

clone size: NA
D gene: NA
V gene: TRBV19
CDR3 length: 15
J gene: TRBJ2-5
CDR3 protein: CASSVGTFSTETQYF
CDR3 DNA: TGTGCCAGTAGTGTCGGGACTTTTTCAACAGAGACCCAGTACTTC

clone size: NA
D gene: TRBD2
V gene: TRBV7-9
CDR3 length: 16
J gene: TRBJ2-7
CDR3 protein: CASSQNIAGLAHEQYF
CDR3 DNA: TGTGCCAGCAGCCAGAATATAGCGGGATTGGCCCACGAGCAGTACTTC

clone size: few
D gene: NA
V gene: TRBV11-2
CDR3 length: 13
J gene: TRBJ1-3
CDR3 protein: CASSAQAGNTIYF
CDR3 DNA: TGTGCCAGCAGCGCCCAGGCAGGAAACACCATATATTTT